This T cell receptor (beta chain) was sequenced for a study of blood T cells in healthy people across ages. As for the study in general: Per every two T cells, about one barcoded beta molecule was captured by template switching. Findings and caveats of the study: Those diversity estimates obtained from one million T cells were thought to be underestimates.

In this sample, this clonotype turned up a few times. The antigen is not known. Sequence at one end of the junction differs from germline and may be a read error. The CDR3 has 16 amino acids. Germline V gene data show CDR1 as SSHAT and CDR2 as FNYEAQ (reference sequence). Primed by a sample-barcoded 5' primer and a J-beta primer mix, a second PCR proceeded for 7 to 11 cycles. Through a template-switch adaptor with 12 random nucleotides, each cDNA molecule received a tag. Per-sample output comprised a minimum of 2.5 million paired-end reads containing CDR3. TCRdb ran MiXCR on the 5' RACE reads and lists one entry per CDR3 protein. The table records roughly 680,000 distinct CDR3 sequences, 49% of them present only once.

The gene calls are TRBV7-7 and TRBJ2-3, with 7 bases that match TRBD1. Sequenced material: blood. This receptor was identified in a woman in her fifties or sixties in good health. CDR3 sequence reads: CASSAGTAKTSDTQYF. The CDR3 DNA sequence: TGTGCTAGCAGCGCCGGGACAGCTAAGACGTCAGATACGCAGTATTTT.